One sample yielded the 16 T cell receptor beta chains listed below, sequenced in a study of blood T cell repertoires in COVID-19. Method: immunoSEQ multiplex PCR; TCRdb's copy keeps in-frame clones and lacks some. The table records approximately 73,000 clones, about 89% of them present only once. The sequencing sample was made of peripheral blood. These receptors all come from a woman between 55 and 75 years old with acute or convalescent COVID-19.

This chain joins TRBV4-2 and TRBJ2-2, with D possibly being TRBD1 (5 bases). CDR1 LGHNA and CDR2 YNFKEQ come from the germline V gene. This CDR3 comprises 15 residues. With 0 bases removed from V and 1 base from J, the gap between germline ends came to 6 bases. In DNA, the CDR3 is TGTGCCAGCAGCCAAGATGGACAGAACACCGGGGAGCTGTTTTTT. Its protein product is CASSQDGQNTGELFF.

This chain connects TRBV7-2 to TRBJ1-5, with D hard to call. V lost 5 bases to trimming and J lost 2 bases, with 13 bases between them. Germline lookup yields CDR1 SGHTA and CDR2 FQGNSA. The CDR3 covers 15 residues. The CDR3 coding sequence is TGTGCCAGCAGCATGAGTAGCGAGGGCAATCAGCCCCAGCATTTT. This encodes CASSMSSEGNQPQHF.

The rearrangement joins TRBV27 to TRBJ2-1; 12 bases are a match to TRBD2. The CDR3 is 15 residues long. V was pared by 6 bases and J by 4 bases, with 4 bases of the junction left unmatched. The germline CDR1 and CDR2 sequences are MNHEY and SMNVEV (reference sequence). CDR3 protein: CASSKLAGGYNEQFF. CDR3 sequence (DNA): TGTGCCAGCAGCAAACTAGCGGGGGGATACAATGAGCAGTTCTTC.

V gene TRBV7-3 combines with J gene TRBJ2-2; perhaps TRBD2 as D (7 bases). V lost 5 bases and J lost 6, with 19 bases in between. This CDR3 has 16 residues. CDR1 and CDR2 from the germline V gene are SGHTA and FQGTGA. CDR3 in DNA: TGTGCCAGCAGCCTGCTGGCGGGGGCACGGCCCGGGGAGCTGTTTTTT. This codes for CASSLLAGARPGELFF.

The chain combines TRBV18 with TRBJ1-2; D perhaps matches TRBD1 (6 bases). This CDR3 has 14 amino acids. CDR1 and CDR2 (germline): KGHSH, LQKENI. The V and J ends lost 3 bases and 6 bases respectively, with 14 bases between them. Here the CDR3 DNA reads TGTGCCAGCTCACCGGGGGGGGGCGAGAATGGCTACACCTTC. Amino acid sequence: CASSPGGGENGYTF. The complete variable domain, with remaining parts taken from reference TRBV18 and TRBJ1-2, reads NAGVMQNPRHLVRRRGQEARLRCSPMKGHSHVYWYRQLPEEGLKFMVYLQKENIIDESGMPKERFSAEFPKEGPSILRIQQVVRGDSAAYFCASSPGGGENGYTFGSGTRLTVV.

This rearrangement joins TRBV28 to TRBJ2-3; 9 nucleotides agree with TRBD2. Trimming removed 3 bases from V and 5 bases from J; junction bases left unmatched: 3. Germline V CDR1 and CDR2: MDHEN, SYDVKM. The CDR3 loop spans 14 amino acids. This CDR3 is CASSLAGGRDTQYF. DNA of the CDR3: TGTGCCAGCAGTTTGGCGGGAGGGAGAGATACGCAGTATTTT.

The chain links TRBV6-5 to TRBJ1-5; 8 bases match TRBD1. CDR1 and CDR2 from the germline V gene are MNHEY and SVGAGI. The CDR3 extends over 15 amino acids. With 7 bases clipped from V and 0 bases from J, the junction kept 5 bases outside the gene matches. The CDR3 DNA reads TGTGCCAGCACCCAAGGGACAGGTAGCAATCAGCCCCAGCATTTT. Translation gives CASTQGTGSNQPQHF.

The gene calls are TRBV3-1 (or the pseudogene TRBV3-2) and TRBJ2-6; 8 nucleotides align to TRBD1. The CDR3 runs 18 residues. The junction had 10 bases not matched to a gene; V was cut back by 2 bases and J by 4 bases. Germline assignment: CDR1 LGHDT and CDR2 YNNKEL (reference sequence). The CDR3 reads CASSQLGQAYTGANVLTF. The CDR3, as DNA: TGTGCCAGCAGCCAATTGGGACAGGCATATACGGGGGCCAACGTCCTGACTTTC.

DNA of the CDR3: TGTGCCAGCTCACCACGGACAGATAGCTCTGGAAACACCATATATTTT. Residues: CASSPRTDSSGNTIYF. This chain joins TRBV18 and TRBJ1-3; D may be TRBD1 (6 bases). The germline gives CDR1 KGHSH, CDR2 LQKENI. Trimming shortened V by 1 base and J by 0 bases, and 10 bases separated the two germline ends. This CDR3 is built from 16 residues.

The chain is built from TRBV6-5 and TRBJ2-7, with 10 bases matching TRBD1. This CDR3 has 15 residues. Germline assignment: CDR1 MNHEY and CDR2 SVGAGI. Trimming cost V 0 bases and J 4 bases; bases outside gene matches: 3. The CDR3 spells CASSYSGTGEYEQYF. DNA for the CDR3: TGTGCCAGCAGTTACTCCGGGACAGGGGAATACGAGCAGTACTTC.

This sequence joins TRBV4-2 and TRBJ1-1, with D possibly TRBD1 on 5 matching bases. Germline V gives CDR1 LGHNA, CDR2 YNFKEQ. With 3 bases removed from V and 2 bases from J, the gap between germline ends came to 10 bases. The length of the CDR3 is 14 residues. The DNA of the CDR3 is TGTGCCAGCAGCCAGACCGGGACTAACACTGAAGCTTTCTTT. The encoded protein is CASSQTGTNTEAFF.

The chain joins TRBV28 to TRBJ2-3; TRBD2 agrees at 7 bases. This CDR3 has 17 residues. Germline V CDR1 and CDR2: MDHEN, SYDVKM. Trimming cost V 3 bases and J 3 bases; bases outside gene matches: 12. The CDR3 loop is CASSLGSGRELTDTQYF. Written as DNA, the CDR3 is TGTGCCAGCAGTTTGGGGTCGGGGCGGGAGTTGACAGATACGCAGTATTTT.

V gene TRBV7-2 combines with J gene TRBJ1-2, with D uncertain. Germline V gene lookup returns CDR1 SGHTA and CDR2 FQGNSA. This CDR3 spans 15 amino acids. The V and J ends lost 5 bases and 4 bases respectively, with 17 bases between them. The CDR3 nucleotides are TGTGCCAGCAGCGGTAGCTCCGGGAGCATCTATGGCTACACCTTC. It is translated as CASSGSSGSIYGYTF. The full variable domain, with the rest looked up from reference TRBV7-2 and TRBJ1-2, is GAGVSQSPSNKVTEKGKDVELRCDPISGHTALYWYRQSLGQGLEFLIYFQGNSAPDKSGLPSDRFSAERTGGSVSTLTIQRTQQEDSAVYLCASSGSSGSIYGYTFGSGTRLTVV.

The rearrangement links TRBV4-1 to TRBJ2-6, with D possibly being TRBD2 (5 bases). Germline CDR1 reads MGHRA; CDR2 reads YSYEKL. The CDR3 has 21 residues. V dropped 0 bases and J dropped 0 bases, with 21 bases sitting between them. CDR3 nucleotide sequence: TGCGCCAGCAGCCAAGATCTCCCGGAGGCAGTAATCCTCTCTGGGGCCAACGTCCTGACTTTC. Residues: CASSQDLPEAVILSGANVLTF.

Regarding this clone: Within the sample, other DNA sequences also encode this same CDR3. CDR3 in DNA: TGTGCCAGCAGCCCACGGGACTACTTTACCGGGGAGCTGTTTTTT. Encoded protein: CASSPRDYFTGELFF. The J gene is TRBJ2-2, the V gene TRBV9; TRBD2 matches at 7 bases. CDR1 is SGDLS and CDR2 is YYNGEE in the germline V gene. This CDR3 is 15 amino acids long. Trimming took 4 bases from V and 5 from J; bases not matched to a gene: 8.

V usage is TRBV11-2 and J usage is TRBJ1-1, with D possibly matching TRBD1 (6 bases). Germline V gives CDR1 SGHAT, CDR2 FQNNGV. The CDR3 contains 16 residues. With 2 bases removed from V and 4 bases from J, the gap between germline ends came to 17 bases. CDR3 amino acids: CASSLWARGVVTEAFF. CDR3 in DNA: TGTGCCAGCAGCTTATGGGCCAGGGGAGTGGTCACTGAAGCTTTCTTT.